This record concerns one T cell receptor (beta chain) sequence. This specimen belongs to a study of control samples from healthy donors and cancer patients. The CDR3 has 15 amino acids. Germline lookup yields CDR1 LNHDA and CDR2 SQIVND (reference sequence). With 3 bases removed from V and 2 bases from J, the gap between germline ends came to 11 bases. Sequencing used immunoSEQ multiplex PCR; TCRdb keeps in-frame clones, though not all of them. The table lists roughly 120,000 clones, 88% of them singletons. The sequencing sample was made of blood. The chain carries TRBV19 and TRBJ1-5; possible D gene TRBD1, 6 bases. The receptor was isolated from a woman in her seventies in good health. The CDR3 loop is CASSIGGGGNQPQHF. CDR3 nucleotides: TGTGCCAGTAGTATCGGGGGGGGCGGCAATCAGCCCCAGCATTTT.